A single T cell receptor beta chain is shown here with its context. Its antigen is currently unknown. The data stem from a study of a mutant IDH1 vaccine in newly diagnosed glioma. Time point given: baseline, week 1 (first vaccination visit). The treatment was: pre-vaccination baseline after standard-of-care therapy. Measured with immunoSEQ multiplex PCR; TCRdb has only the in-frame clones, and not every one. The repertoire consists of 50,000 to 75,000 clones, with approximately 91% occurring once and the leading ten covering roughly 2.5%. This CDR3 comprises 14 residues. The V and J ends lost 5 bases and 2 bases, in that order; junction bases with no gene match: 6. Per germline, CDR1 GTSNPN and CDR2 SVGIG (reference sequence). Study-level results: Among patients, 93.3% showed immune responses induced by the vaccine.

The source is a man aged 50 to 60 with glioma. This rearrangement joins TRBV30 to TRBJ2-5; 9 bases agree with TRBD1. This specimen consisted of PBMCs, obtained from a glioma patient treated with radiotherapy, temozolomide or both. This CDR3 is CAWETGTGQETQYF. The CDR3, as DNA: TGTGCCTGGGAGACCGGGACAGGGCAAGAGACCCAGTACTTC.